This TCR beta chain emerged from a study of control samples from healthy donors and cancer patients. The V and J ends lost 2 bases and 1 base respectively, with 2 bases between them. The CDR3 has 12 residues. Looked up from germline, CDR1 is ENHRY and CDR2 is SYGVKD. Measured with immunoSEQ multiplex PCR; TCRdb has only the in-frame clones, and not every one. This sample has 120,000 or so clones, with 92% found just once. The table lists this clone with a few counts. The chain combines TRBV10-3 with TRBJ1-1; D ambiguous. This receptor was identified in a man older than 75 with head and neck cancer. Sequencing input: PBMCs. This CDR3 reads CAISEGNTEAFF. The CDR3 DNA reads as TGTGCCATCAGTGAGGGGAACACTGAAGCTTTCTTT.